This T cell receptor (beta chain) was retrieved from a study of T cell responses to AZD1222 COVID-19 vaccine. TCRdb's table, derived via immunoSEQ multiplex PCR, lists solely in-frame clones and lacks some. The sample records 95,000 to 150,000 clones, 75% to 90% being singletons. The germline V gene encodes CDR1 SEHNR and CDR2 FQNEAQ (reference sequence). Deletions cut 3 bases from V and 4 bases from J, with 12 bases between. The CDR3 sequence is 15 residues long. The sequence came from an adult who received the AZD1222 COVID-19 vaccine. Material: peripheral blood, obtained 28 days after the second AZD1222 dose. The rearrangement links TRBV7-9 to TRBJ2-2, with D maybe TRBD1 (6 bases). The CDR3 DNA follows: TGTGCCAGCAGCTTTCTACAGGGCGTCACCGGGGAGCTGTTTTTT. Translated: CASSFLQGVTGELFF.